This is a list of T cell receptor beta chains from one sample in a study of blood T cell repertoires in COVID-19. Assay used: immunoSEQ multiplex PCR; TCRdb lists only in-frame clones, some missing. The sample has about 170,000 clones, approximately 74% seen once. Sequencing was performed on peripheral blood. Receptors originate from a woman older than 75 with acute or convalescent COVID-19. The CDR3 runs from the conserved cysteine through the conserved F or W. Fields, in order: clone size, J gene, V gene, D gene, CDR3 protein, CDR3 DNA. The D gene is left open where the match is weak. Rows give clone size only sometimes, using once, few, many, or a class for an expanded clone.

size: -
J: TRBJ1-1
V: TRBV7-2
D: TRBD1
CDR3: CASSYETGGTEAFF
DNA: TGTGCCAGCAGCTACGAGACAGGGGGCACTGAAGCTTTCTTT

size: -
J: TRBJ2-1
V: TRBV7-8
D: -
CDR3: CASSSRELGNEQFF
DNA: TGTGCCAGCAGCTCGAGGGAGCTGGGAAATGAGCAGTTCTTC

size: few
J: TRBJ2-2
V: TRBV2
D: -
CDR3: CASRLEVGELFF
DNA: TGTGCCAGCAGACTCGAGGTCGGGGAGCTGTTTTTT

size: -
J: TRBJ2-5
V: TRBV7-8
D: TRBD2
CDR3: CASSLRLAGGGQETQYF
DNA: TGTGCCAGCAGCTTACGGTTAGCGGGAGGGGGTCAAGAGACCCAGTACTTC

size: -
J: TRBJ2-7
V: TRBV19
D: -
CDR3: CASSSVQAIYEQYF
DNA: TGTGCCAGTAGTTCGGTCCAGGCTATCTACGAGCAGTACTTC

size: few
J: TRBJ1-1
V: TRBV6-2/TRBV6-3
D: -
CDR3: CASTPLRGGTEAFF
DNA: TGTGCCAGCACCCCCCTACGAGGAGGCACTGAAGCTTTCTTT

size: -
J: TRBJ1-4
V: TRBV5-1
D: TRBD1
CDR3: CASSLALGQGGEKLFF
DNA: TGCGCCAGCAGCTTGGCCCTTGGACAGGGCGGAGAAAAACTGTTTTTT

size: few
J: TRBJ1-3
V: TRBV9
D: TRBD1
CDR3: CASSAPGTGGSGNTIYF
DNA: TGTGCCAGCAGCGCGCCCGGGACAGGGGGCTCTGGAAACACCATATATTTT

size: -
J: TRBJ2-1
V: TRBV6-5
D: -
CDR3: CASRSSASGHSGFFF
DNA: TGTGCCAGCAGGTCTTCAGCGTCGGGACATAGCGGGTTCTTCTTC

size: medium-sized
J: TRBJ2-5
V: TRBV6-5
D: TRBD1
CDR3: CASKQGTVKETQYF
DNA: TGTGCCAGCAAGCAGGGGACAGTCAAAGAGACCCAGTACTTC

size: -
J: TRBJ2-7
V: TRBV7-2
D: TRBD1
CDR3: CASSLGVRGRDEQYF
DNA: TGTGCCAGCAGCTTAGGAGTCAGGGGGCGCGACGAGCAGTACTTC

size: -
J: TRBJ2-1
V: TRBV4-2
D: TRBD2
CDR3: CASSLGASGSSNEQFF
DNA: TGTGCCAGCAGCTTAGGCGCTAGCGGGAGCTCCAATGAGCAGTTCTTC

size: few
J: TRBJ2-7
V: TRBV5-4
D: -
CDR3: CASSFDRRNEQYF
DNA: TGTGCCAGCAGCTTTGACAGGCGGAACGAGCAGTACTTC

size: -
J: TRBJ2-3
V: TRBV19
D: TRBD1
CDR3: CASSPQGAADTQYF
DNA: TGTGCCAGTAGTCCCCAGGGGGCCGCAGATACGCAGTATTTT